The TCR beta chain described here comes from a study of tumor-infiltrating lymphocytes in glioblastoma multiforme. Findings and limits, study-wide: Functional subtype sorting of these T cells was not performed. Detected clone frequencies may not reflect cell counts, being RNA-based.

Germline V gene sequence: CDR1 SGHAT, CDR2 FQNNGV. The CDR3 is 18 amino acids. Multiple V-beta primers and a C-beta primer amplified TCRB from RNA. TCRB-specific cDNA synthesis used roughly 0.5 ug of total RNA. TCRdb redid the calling of the multiplex PCR reads with MiXCR, one entry per CDR3 protein. This table has approximately 13,000 distinct CDR3 sequences, around 71% appearing once. As to this clonotype: Its antigen is unidentified. At one end, the junction sequence differs from germline, possibly due to a read error.

This clonotype was sampled from a male donor with glioblastoma. Specimen: brain tumor tissue. V usage is TRBV11-2 and J usage is TRBJ2-1; 11 positions agree with TRBD2. CDR3 in amino acids: CASSGDRGTSGTYSEQFF. CDR3 sequence (DNA): TGTGCTAGTAGCGGCGACAGAGGGACTAGCGGAACCTACAGTGAGCAGTTCTTC.